Listed here are 30 T cell receptor beta chains from one sample, sequenced in a study of response to subunit inactivated influenza vaccine. Each CDR3 protein gets one entry after TCRdb re-called the RT-PCR reads with MiXCR. The profile shows 650,000 to 700,000 distinct CDR3 sequences, 15% to 18% of them singletons. The sequences come from PBMCs from blood, collected about 11 days after vaccination. These receptors came from a man aged 50 to 59 who received an inactivated influenza vaccine.

Ten or more counts support this clonotype. The chain couples TRBV11-2 to TRBJ2-7; weak D call: TRBD1 (5 bases). CDR1 and CDR2 (germline): SGHAT, FQNNGV. V lost 3 bases, J lost 0 bases, and 21 bases lay in between. This CDR3 is built from 18 residues. The CDR3: CASSLGPLLDTRSYEQYF. The DNA of the CDR3 is TGTGCCAGCAGCTTGGGTCCACTACTGGACACCCGCTCCTACGAGCAGTACTTC.

On this clonotype: Compared with germline, one end of the junction differs, possibly owing to a read error. J is TRBJ2-1 and V is TRBV7-2; 11 bases agree with TRBD2. From germline, CDR1 is SGHTA and CDR2 FQGNSA. This CDR3 comprises 15 residues. The CDR3 DNA sequence: TGTGCCAGCAGCTTGACTAGCGGGACGAGAAATGAGCAGCTCTTC. It translates to CASSLTSGTRNEQLF.

As DNA, the CDR3 is TGTGCCAGCTCACCACCGATGGGGACATCGGGCTACGAGCAGTACTTC. Translation gives CASSPPMGTSGYEQYF. The V gene is TRBV18, the J gene TRBJ2-7; D might be TRBD1 (6 bases). The CDR3 runs 16 residues. Looked up from germline, CDR1 is KGHSH and CDR2 is LQKENI. Trimming shortened V by 0 bases and J by 3 bases, and 15 bases separated the two germline ends.

This clonotype was counted at least ten times. The rearrangement joins TRBV6-1 to TRBJ2-7; possibly TRBD1 for D (5 bases). Trimming took 6 bases from V and 2 from J, leaving 17 bases between them. Germline-derived CDR1 and CDR2 are MNHNS and SASEGT. CDR3 size: 15 residues. CDR3 nucleotide sequence: TGTGCCAGCAGCTCCCAGGGCGCCCCGACCTACGAGCAGTACTTC. This encodes CASSSQGAPTYEQYF.

This clonotype was recorded a few times. V gene TRBV24-1 combines with J gene TRBJ2-1; D uncertain. CDR1 is KGHDR and CDR2 is SFDVKD in the germline V gene. This CDR3 spans 15 amino acids. The V and J ends lost 0 bases and 5 bases respectively, with 10 bases between them. CDR3 nucleotide sequence: TGTGCCACCAGTGATTTGTATTCTGGTAACAATGAGCAGTTCTTC. Encoded protein: CATSDLYSGNNEQFF.

This clonotype was recorded a few times. The rearrangement uses TRBV20-1 and TRBJ2-3; 9 bases match TRBD1. Germline CDR1 is DFQATT and CDR2 is SNEGSKA (reference sequence). The CDR3 spans 17 residues. V dropped 6 bases and J dropped 2; count of bases not matched to a gene: 15. The CDR3 DNA reads as TGCAGTGCCTCAGATCGAGGTGGACAGGGGTTCACAGATACGCAGTATTTT. The encoded protein is CSASDRGGQGFTDTQYF.

The chain employs TRBV24-1 and TRBJ2-1; 9 bases line up with TRBD1. After removal of 1 base from V and 8 bases from J, the junction contained 5 bases not matched to a gene. The CDR3 has 15 residues. Germline CDR1 reads KGHDR; CDR2 reads SFDVKD. CDR3 in DNA: TGTGCCACCAGTGATTTTTCGGGACAGGGCTATGAGCAGTTCTTC. It encodes CATSDFSGQGYEQFF.

This clonotype was counted at least ten times. This chain links TRBV20-1 with TRBJ2-1; 7 bases map to TRBD1. CDR3 length: 13 residues. Germline CDR1 is DFQATT and CDR2 is SNEGSKA (reference sequence). V lost 6 bases and J lost 7; bases outside the gene matches: 9. The CDR3 spells CSADYRGSNEQFF. For the CDR3, the DNA is TGCAGTGCGGATTACAGGGGCAGTAATGAGCAGTTCTTC.

This clonotype was seen a handful of times. The V gene is TRBV4-3, the J gene TRBJ1-4; no firm D call. Deletions cut 7 bases from V and 0 bases from J, with 12 bases between. CDR1 is LGHNA, CDR2 YSLEER, per germline. This CDR3 comprises 15 residues. DNA for the CDR3: TGCGCCAGCACCCCTGAGCATGCAACTAATGAAAAACTGTTTTTT. The encoded protein is CASTPEHATNEKLFF.

The chain joins TRBV7-2 to TRBJ2-5, with 9 bases that match TRBD2. The junction had 3 bases not matched to a gene; V was cut back by 2 bases and J by 5 bases. The CDR3 is 14 amino acids. Germline CDR1 SGHTA, CDR2 FQGNSA. As DNA, the CDR3 is TGTGCCAGCAGCTTATTTAGCGGGAGCGAGACCCAGTACTTC. Protein sequence: CASSLFSGSETQYF.

V is TRBV3-1 and J is TRBJ2-3; D unclear. Germline V gives CDR1 LGHDT, CDR2 YNNKEL (reference sequence). The length of the CDR3 is 15 residues. The V and J ends lost 0 bases and 6 bases respectively, with 13 bases between them. In nucleotides, the CDR3 is TGTGCCAGCAGCCAAGACAGCCTCGTGGGGGATACGCAGTATTTT. This sequence encodes CASSQDSLVGDTQYF.

The V and J genes are TRBV2 and TRBJ2-7; D remains unclear. The length of the CDR3 is 14 residues. V dropped 4 bases and J dropped 0 bases, with 10 bases sitting between them. Germline V gene sequence: CDR1 SNHLY, CDR2 FYNNEI. Here the CDR3 DNA reads TGTGCCAGCAGTGGCATGACAAGCTCCTACGAGCAGTACTTC. Translating it yields CASSGMTSSYEQYF.

This clonotype showed up many times. J is TRBJ2-3 and V is TRBV20-1, with D perhaps matching TRBD2 (6 bases). V was trimmed by 7 bases and J by 3 bases, leaving 14 bases between them. The CDR3 has 13 residues. Germline V lookup: CDR1 DFQATT, CDR2 SNEGSKA (reference sequence). The CDR3 coding sequence is TGCAGTGTCCCCGGGAGAAGGACAGATACGCAGTATTTT. Protein: CSVPGRRTDTQYF.

This clonotype was detected many times. This rearrangement joins TRBV29-1 to TRBJ1-1; 11 bases map to TRBD1. From germline, CDR1 is SQVTM and CDR2 ANQGSEA. The ends lost 2 bases at V and 3 bases at J; junction bases unmatched: 11. The CDR3 is made up of 17 amino acids. CDR3 DNA sequence: TGCAGCGTTGAAAACGGACAGGGGGCTTATAAGGACACTGAAGCTTTCTTT. Protein sequence: CSVENGQGAYKDTEAFF.

This chain links TRBV12-3 or TRBV12-4 with TRBJ1-5; 8 bases line up with TRBD1. V was clipped by 1 base and J by 5 bases; unmatched bases: 7. The CDR3 runs 16 residues. The CDR3 loop reads CASSLEMDRVHQPQHF. CDR3 DNA: TGTGCCAGCAGTTTAGAGATGGACAGGGTTCATCAGCCCCAGCATTTT.

This clonotype occurred a few times. The rearrangement uses TRBV29-1 and TRBJ2-2, with D perhaps matching TRBD1 or TRBD2 (5 bases each). The ends were cut back, 7 bases at V and 1 base at J, with 16 bases in the middle. This CDR3 region has 15 residues. Germline V lookup: CDR1 SQVTM, CDR2 ANQGSEA. CDR3 in amino acids: CSAKKGRMNTGELFF. The CDR3 DNA reads TGCAGCGCCAAGAAGGGACGGATGAACACCGGGGAGCTGTTTTTT.

V usage is TRBV7-8 and J usage is TRBJ2-5; the D call may be TRBD1 or TRBD2 (6 bases each). Germline V CDR1 and CDR2: SGHVS, FQNEAQ. V was pared by 5 bases and J by 1 base, with 17 bases between. CDR3 length equals 16 residues. The CDR3 region is CASSPQGLLSQETQYF. The CDR3 bases are TGTGCCAGCAGCCCACAGGGACTCCTCTCCCAAGAGACCCAGTACTTC.

This clonotype was seen a few times. The J gene is TRBJ2-5, the V gene TRBV15; no clear D. This CDR3 comprises 15 residues. Germline loops: CDR1 LNHNV, CDR2 YYDKDF (reference sequence). V lost 0 bases, J lost 5 bases, and 13 bases lay in between. CDR3 DNA: TGTGCCACCAGCAGAGATCGTGCAGTGAGCGAGACCCAGTACTTC. Translated: CATSRDRAVSETQYF. The full variable domain, in which reference TRBV15 and TRBJ2-5 provide the parts outside the CDR3, is DAMVIQNPRYQVTQFGKPVTLSCSQTLNHNVMYWYQQKSSQAPKLLFHYYDKDFNNEADTPDNFQSRRPNTSFCFLDIRSPGLGDTAMYLCATSRDRAVSETQYFGPGTRLLVL.

This clonotype was seen more than once but under ten times. CDR3 DNA: TGCGCCAGCAGCTTGGACAGGGAAGCCGAGCAGTACTTC. Translating gives CASSLDREAEQYF. The chain is built from TRBV5-1 and TRBJ2-7, with a tentative D call TRBD1 (6 bases). This CDR3 has 13 amino acids. Trimming cost V 0 bases and J 6 bases, with 10 bases left between them. Germline V gene sequence: CDR1 SGHRS, CDR2 YFSETQ.

This clonotype came up many times. The genes are TRBV7-7 and TRBJ2-3; the D gene is possibly TRBD2 (6 bases). Germline values: CDR1 SSHAT, CDR2 FNYEAQ (reference sequence). Trimming pared 10 bases from V and 6 bases from J, leaving 17 bases between. The CDR3 contains 13 residues. The CDR3 loop is CAISQTRSDTQYF. The DNA of the CDR3 is TGTGCCATCTCACAGACTAGATCGGATACGCAGTATTTT.

This clonotype was observed at least ten times. CDR3 in amino acids: CASSVAGLAGDEQFF. The CDR3 region has the DNA TGTGCCAGCAGCGTAGCGGGACTAGCGGGAGATGAGCAGTTCTTC. The chain recombines TRBV9 with TRBJ2-1; 14 positions match TRBD2. This CDR3 comprises 15 residues. V was pared by 0 bases and J by 8 bases, with 1 base of the junction left unmatched. From germline, CDR1 is SGDLS and CDR2 YYNGEE.

This clonotype was detected only a few times. This chain's CDR3 is CSADSHGPEAFF. CDR3 nucleotides: TGCAGTGCCGACTCGCACGGCCCTGAAGCTTTCTTT. V is TRBV20-1 and J is TRBJ1-1; D remains unclear. The length of the CDR3 is 12 residues. Trimming removed 6 bases at V and 6 bases at J, with 14 bases between. Germline V gene data show CDR1 as DFQATT and CDR2 as SNEGSKA (reference sequence).

V and J are TRBV15 and TRBJ2-5; maybe TRBD2 (5 bases). The V gene lost 0 bases and the J gene lost 2 bases, with 10 bases spanning the gap. CDR1 and CDR2 (germline): LNHNV, YYDKDF (reference sequence). This CDR3 has 15 amino acids. CDR3 nucleotide sequence: TGTGCCACCAGCAGAGATCTGACTACGCAAGAGACCCAGTACTTC. As protein: CATSRDLTTQETQYF. Together with reference TRBV15 and TRBJ2-5, the CDR3 gives the full variable domain: DAMVIQNPRYQVTQFGKPVTLSCSQTLNHNVMYWYQQKSSQAPKLLFHYYDKDFNNEADTPDNFQSRRPNTSFCFLDIRSPGLGDTAMYLCATSRDLTTQETQYFGPGTRLLVL.

The chain has TRBV7-9 and TRBJ2-2, with D hard to call. Germline CDR1 SEHNR, CDR2 FQNEAQ (reference sequence). Trimming pared 1 base from V and 4 bases from J, leaving 10 bases between. The length of the CDR3 is 15 residues. CDR3 DNA: TGTGCCAGCAGCTTAGGGTCTGGGCCCACCGGGGAGCTGTTTTTT. Its protein product is CASSLGSGPTGELFF.

This clonotype was picked up many times. The chain joins TRBV20-1 to TRBJ2-7; the D gene could be TRBD1 or TRBD2 (5 bases each). V was trimmed by 0 bases and J by 0 bases, leaving 15 bases between them. The CDR3 totals 16 residues. Germline V gene sequence: CDR1 DFQATT, CDR2 SNEGSKA (reference sequence). The CDR3 bases are TGCAGTGCTAGAGACCGACGGGGCCCCTCCTCCTACGAGCAGTACTTC. Protein: CSARDRRGPSSYEQYF.

This clonotype was seen a few times. The chain links TRBV20-1 to TRBJ2-7; possibly TRBD1 for D (6 bases). Germline values: CDR1 DFQATT, CDR2 SNEGSKA (reference sequence). Trimming took 5 bases from V and 4 from J, leaving 12 bases between them. CDR3 length: 12 amino acids. The CDR3 loop reads CSAWTDLYEQYF. The CDR3, as DNA: TGCAGTGCTTGGACAGACCTTTACGAGCAGTACTTC.

This chain uses TRBV5-1 with TRBJ1-5; the D gene is possibly TRBD1 (6 bases). Trimming removed 1 base from V and 3 bases from J, with 11 bases in between. There are 15 residues in the CDR3. The germline V gene has CDR1 SGHRS and CDR2 YFSETQ. CDR3 sequence reads: CASSLTGSPNQPQHF. The CDR3 DNA follows: TGCGCCAGCAGCTTGACAGGGTCCCCCAATCAGCCCCAGCATTTT.

This clonotype was seen only a few times. The chain recombines TRBV3-1 with TRBJ1-3, with D tentatively TRBD1 (5 bases). V was trimmed by 5 bases and J by 2 bases, leaving 16 bases between them. CDR1 is LGHDT and CDR2 is YNNKEL in the germline V gene (reference sequence). The CDR3 sequence is 16 residues long. The CDR3 region is CASSKGTAWTGNTIYF. The CDR3 DNA reads TGTGCCAGCAGCAAAGGGACCGCGTGGACTGGAAACACCATATATTTT.

The chain uses TRBV7-4 and TRBJ2-3, with D possibly being TRBD1 or TRBD2 (6 bases each). V lost 5 bases and J 4 bases, leaving 22 bases between the germline ends. The germline V gene encodes CDR1 SGHVT and CDR2 SQSDAQ. This CDR3 is built from 17 residues. The CDR3 nucleotides are TGTGCCAGCAGCGCCTACTTAAGGGGGGAAAGTCCAGATACGCAGTATTTT. Translated: CASSAYLRGESPDTQYF. Full variable domain (remainder filled in from reference TRBV7-4 and TRBJ2-3): GAGVSQSPRYKVAKRGRDVALRCDSISGHVTLYWYRQTLGQGSEVLTYSQSDAQRDKSGRPSGRFSAERPERSVSTLKIQRTEQGDSAVYLCASSAYLRGESPDTQYFGPGTRLTVL.

This rearrangement joins TRBV11-2 to TRBJ2-1, with D possibly being TRBD2 (6 bases). The CDR3 runs 16 residues. V was cut by 0 bases and J by 7 bases, with 16 bases left in between. Germline V gene data show CDR1 as SGHAT and CDR2 as FQNNGV. The CDR3: CASSLDSAGRTNEQFF. The CDR3 DNA reads TGTGCCAGCAGCTTAGATTCCGCGGGAAGGACAAATGAGCAGTTCTTC.